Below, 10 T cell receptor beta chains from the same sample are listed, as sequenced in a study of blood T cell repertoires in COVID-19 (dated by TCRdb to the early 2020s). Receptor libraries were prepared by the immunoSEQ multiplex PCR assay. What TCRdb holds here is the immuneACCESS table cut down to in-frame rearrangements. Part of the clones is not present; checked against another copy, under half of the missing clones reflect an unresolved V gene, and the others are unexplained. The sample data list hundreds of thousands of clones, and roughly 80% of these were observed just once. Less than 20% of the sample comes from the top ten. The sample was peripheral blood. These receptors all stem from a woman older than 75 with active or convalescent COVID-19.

CDR3 nucleotide sequence: TGTGCCAGCAGTCCCGGGTTTGTACCGAGGGAGACCCAGTACTTC. This translates into CASSPGFVPRETQYF. This sequence joins TRBV6-5 and TRBJ2-5, with D unresolved. V shed 5 bases and J shed 5 bases, with 18 bases lying between them. The CDR3 sequence is 15 residues long. Germline V gives CDR1 MNHEY, CDR2 SVGAGI.

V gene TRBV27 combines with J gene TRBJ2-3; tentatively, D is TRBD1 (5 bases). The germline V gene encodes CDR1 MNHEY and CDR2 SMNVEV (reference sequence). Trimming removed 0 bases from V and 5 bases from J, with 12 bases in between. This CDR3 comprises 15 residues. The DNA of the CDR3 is TGTGCCAGCAGTTTATCCGCAGGGTCAAGAGATACGCAGTATTTT. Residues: CASSLSAGSRDTQYF.

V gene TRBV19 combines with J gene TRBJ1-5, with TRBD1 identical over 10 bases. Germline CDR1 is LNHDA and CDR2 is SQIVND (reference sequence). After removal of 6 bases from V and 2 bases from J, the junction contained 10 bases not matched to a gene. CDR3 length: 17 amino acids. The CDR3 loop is CASRVGQGIIGNQPQHF. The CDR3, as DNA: TGTGCCAGTAGAGTGGGACAGGGGATAATCGGCAATCAGCCCCAGCATTTT.

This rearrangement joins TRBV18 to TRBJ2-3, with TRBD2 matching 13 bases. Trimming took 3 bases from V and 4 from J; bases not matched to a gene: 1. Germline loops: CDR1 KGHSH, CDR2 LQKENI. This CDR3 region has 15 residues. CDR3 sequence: CASSPGLAGADTQYF. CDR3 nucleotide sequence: TGTGCCAGCTCACCTGGACTAGCGGGAGCAGATACGCAGTATTTT.

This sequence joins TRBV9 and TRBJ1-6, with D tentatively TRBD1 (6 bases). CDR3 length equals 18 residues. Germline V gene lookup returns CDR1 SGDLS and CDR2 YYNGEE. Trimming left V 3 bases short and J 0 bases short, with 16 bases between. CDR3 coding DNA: TGTGCCAGCAGCGGGGGGCCAGGCACGAGCTCCTATAATTCACCCCTCCACTTT. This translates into CASSGGPGTSSYNSPLHF. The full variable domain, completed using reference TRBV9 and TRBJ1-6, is DSGVTQTPKHLITATGQRVTLRCSPRSGDLSVYWYQQSLDQGLQFLIQYYNGEERAKGNILERFSAQQFPDLHSELNLSSLELGDSALYFCASSGGPGTSSYNSPLHFGNGTRLTVT.

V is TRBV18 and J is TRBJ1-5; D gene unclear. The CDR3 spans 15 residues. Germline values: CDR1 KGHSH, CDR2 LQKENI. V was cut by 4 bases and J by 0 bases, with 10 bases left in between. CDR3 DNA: TGTGCCAGCTCACGAGGTACCACTAGCAATCAGCCCCAGCATTTT. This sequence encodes CASSRGTTSNQPQHF.

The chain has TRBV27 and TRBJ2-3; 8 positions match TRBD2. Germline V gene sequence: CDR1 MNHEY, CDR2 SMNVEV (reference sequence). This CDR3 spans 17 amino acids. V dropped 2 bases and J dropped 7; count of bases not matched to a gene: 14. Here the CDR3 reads CASSLSDRQAGDHTQYF. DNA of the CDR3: TGTGCCAGCAGTTTAAGTGACAGGCAAGCGGGAGACCATACGCAGTATTTT.

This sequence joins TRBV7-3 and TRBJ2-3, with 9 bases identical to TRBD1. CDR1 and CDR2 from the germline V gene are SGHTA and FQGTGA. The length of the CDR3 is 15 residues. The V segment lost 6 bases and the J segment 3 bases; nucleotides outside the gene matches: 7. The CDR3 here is CASRRTGVMTDTQYF. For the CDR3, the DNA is TGTGCCAGCAGGCGGACAGGGGTCATGACAGATACGCAGTATTTT.

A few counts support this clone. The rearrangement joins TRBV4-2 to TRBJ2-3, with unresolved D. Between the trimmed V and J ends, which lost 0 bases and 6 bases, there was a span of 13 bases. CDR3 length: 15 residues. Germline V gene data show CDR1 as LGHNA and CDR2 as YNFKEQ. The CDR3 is CASSQDSTSRDTQYF. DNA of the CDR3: TGTGCCAGCAGCCAAGATTCCACATCCAGGGATACGCAGTATTTT.

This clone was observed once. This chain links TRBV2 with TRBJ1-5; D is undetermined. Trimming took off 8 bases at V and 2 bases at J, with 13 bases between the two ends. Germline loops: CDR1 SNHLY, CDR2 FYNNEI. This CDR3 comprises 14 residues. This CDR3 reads CASAQQVGNQPQHF. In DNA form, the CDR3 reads TGTGCCAGCGCCCAGCAGGTCGGCAATCAGCCCCAGCATTTT.